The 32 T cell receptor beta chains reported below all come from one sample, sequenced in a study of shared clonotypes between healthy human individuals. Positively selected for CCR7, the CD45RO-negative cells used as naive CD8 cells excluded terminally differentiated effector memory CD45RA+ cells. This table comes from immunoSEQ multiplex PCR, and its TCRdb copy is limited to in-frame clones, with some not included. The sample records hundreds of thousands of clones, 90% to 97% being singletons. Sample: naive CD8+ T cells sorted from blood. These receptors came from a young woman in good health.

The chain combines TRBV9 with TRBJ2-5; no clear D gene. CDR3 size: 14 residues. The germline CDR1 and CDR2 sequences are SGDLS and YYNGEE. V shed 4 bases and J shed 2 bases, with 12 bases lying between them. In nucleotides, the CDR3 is TGTGCCAGCAGCTTTGGGTGGGGTCAAGAGACCCAGTACTTC. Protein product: CASSFGWGQETQYF.

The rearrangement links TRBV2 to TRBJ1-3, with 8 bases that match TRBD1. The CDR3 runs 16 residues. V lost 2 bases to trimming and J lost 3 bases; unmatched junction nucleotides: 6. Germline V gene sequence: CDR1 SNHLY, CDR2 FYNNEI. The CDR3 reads CASSEKAGGFGNTIYF. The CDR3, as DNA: TGTGCCAGCAGTGAAAAGGCAGGGGGCTTTGGAAACACCATATATTTT.

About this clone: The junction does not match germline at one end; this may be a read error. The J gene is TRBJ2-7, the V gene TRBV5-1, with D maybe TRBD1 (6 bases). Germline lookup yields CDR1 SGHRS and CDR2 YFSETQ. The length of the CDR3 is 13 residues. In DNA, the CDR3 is TGCGCCAGCAGCCTGACAGGTTCCTACGAGCAGCACTTC. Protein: CASSLTGSYEQHF.

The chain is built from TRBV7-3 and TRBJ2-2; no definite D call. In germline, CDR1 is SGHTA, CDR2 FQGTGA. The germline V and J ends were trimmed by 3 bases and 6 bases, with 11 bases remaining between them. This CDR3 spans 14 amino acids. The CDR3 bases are TGTGCCAGCAGCTTCTCCTCGTCCGCCGGGGAGCTGTTTTTT. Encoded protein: CASSFSSSAGELFF. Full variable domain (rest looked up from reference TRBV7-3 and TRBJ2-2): GAGVSQTPSNKVTEKGKYVELRCDPISGHTALYWYRQSLGQGPEFLIYFQGTGAADDSGLPNDRFFAVRPEGSVSTLKIQRTERGDSAVYLCASSFSSSAGELFFGEGSRLTVL.

The CDR3 nucleotides read TGTGCCAGCAGCCAAGATATCACGGCCCAAGAGACCCAGTACTTC. Protein: CASSQDITAQETQYF. The genes are TRBV4-2 and TRBJ2-5; no firm D call. This CDR3 region has 15 residues. The V end lost 0 bases, the J end lost 1 base, and 9 bases lay between the germline ends. Germline V lookup: CDR1 LGHNA, CDR2 YNFKEQ.

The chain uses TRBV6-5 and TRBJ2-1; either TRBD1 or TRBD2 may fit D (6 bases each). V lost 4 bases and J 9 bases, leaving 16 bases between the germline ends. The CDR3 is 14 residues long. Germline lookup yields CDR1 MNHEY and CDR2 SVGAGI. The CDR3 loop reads CASSSPGGGGEQFF. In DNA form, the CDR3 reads TGTGCCAGCAGTTCTCCCGGAGGGGGTGGTGAGCAGTTCTTC.

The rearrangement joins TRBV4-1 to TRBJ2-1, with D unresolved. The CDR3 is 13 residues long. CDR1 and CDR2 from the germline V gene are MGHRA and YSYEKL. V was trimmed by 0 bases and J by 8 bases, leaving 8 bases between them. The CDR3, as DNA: TGCGCCAGCAGCCAAGATTGGGAAGATGAGCAGTTCTTC. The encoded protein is CASSQDWEDEQFF.

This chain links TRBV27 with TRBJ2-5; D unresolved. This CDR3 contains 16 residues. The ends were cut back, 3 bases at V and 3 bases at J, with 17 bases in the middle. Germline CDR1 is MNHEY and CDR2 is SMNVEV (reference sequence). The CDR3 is CASSFSTPAGEETQYF. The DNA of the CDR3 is TGTGCCAGCAGTTTTTCAACCCCGGCAGGCGAAGAGACCCAGTACTTC.

The CDR3 reads CASSLLAGASSPVQYF. CDR3 bases: TGTGCCAGCAGTCTTCTCGCCGGGGCTAGCTCACCGGTGCAGTACTTC. The chain carries TRBV28 and TRBJ2-7; D tentatively reads TRBD1 or TRBD2 (5 bases each). The germline CDR1 and CDR2 sequences are MDHEN and SYDVKM. CDR3 length equals 16 residues. V lost 5 bases and J lost 9, with 26 bases in between.

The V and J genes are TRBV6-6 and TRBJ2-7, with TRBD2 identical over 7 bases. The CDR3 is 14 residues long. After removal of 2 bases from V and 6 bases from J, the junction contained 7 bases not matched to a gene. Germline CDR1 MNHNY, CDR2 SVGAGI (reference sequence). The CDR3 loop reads CASSYGGDPSEQYF. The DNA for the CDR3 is TGTGCCAGCAGTTACGGGGGGGACCCATCCGAGCAGTACTTC.

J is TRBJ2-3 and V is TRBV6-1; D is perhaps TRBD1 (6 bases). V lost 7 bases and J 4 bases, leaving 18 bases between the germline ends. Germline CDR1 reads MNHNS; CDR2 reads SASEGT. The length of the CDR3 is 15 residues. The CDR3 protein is CASNLAGERADTQYF. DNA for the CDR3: TGTGCCAGCAATCTGGCAGGGGAAAGAGCAGATACGCAGTATTTT.

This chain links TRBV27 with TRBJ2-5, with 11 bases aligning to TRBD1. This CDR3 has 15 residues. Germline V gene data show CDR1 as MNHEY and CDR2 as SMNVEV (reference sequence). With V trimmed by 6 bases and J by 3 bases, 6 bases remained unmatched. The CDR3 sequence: CASRNLGQGEETQYF. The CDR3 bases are TGTGCCAGCAGGAATTTGGGACAGGGGGAAGAGACCCAGTACTTC.

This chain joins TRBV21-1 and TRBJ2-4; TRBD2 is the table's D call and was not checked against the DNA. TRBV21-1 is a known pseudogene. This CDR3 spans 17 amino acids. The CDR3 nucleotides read TGTGCCAGCAGCAAGTCAACTAGCGCCCTAGCCAAAAACATTCAGTACTTC. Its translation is CASSKSTSALAKNIQYF.

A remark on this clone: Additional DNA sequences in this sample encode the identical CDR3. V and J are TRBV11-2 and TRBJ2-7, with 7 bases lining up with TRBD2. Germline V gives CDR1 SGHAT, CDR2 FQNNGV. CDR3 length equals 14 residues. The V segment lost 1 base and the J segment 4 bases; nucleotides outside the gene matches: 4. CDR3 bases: TGTGCCAGCAGCTTAGGCGGGAGTGGTTACGAGCAGTACTTC. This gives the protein CASSLGGSGYEQYF.

DNA of the CDR3: TGTGCCAGCAGCTTAGCGGGACCTAGGGAGCAGTACTTC. This encodes CASSLAGPREQYF. The chain couples TRBV11-2 to TRBJ2-7; tentatively, D is TRBD1 or TRBD2 (5 bases each). Trimming shortened V by 1 base and J by 7 bases, and 11 bases separated the two germline ends. Per germline, CDR1 SGHAT and CDR2 FQNNGV. The CDR3 covers 13 residues.

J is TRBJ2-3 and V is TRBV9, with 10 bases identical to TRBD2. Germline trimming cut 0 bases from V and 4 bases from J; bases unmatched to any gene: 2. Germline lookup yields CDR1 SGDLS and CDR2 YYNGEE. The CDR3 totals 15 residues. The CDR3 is CASSVDGTSADTQYF. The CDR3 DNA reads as TGTGCCAGCAGCGTAGACGGGACTAGCGCAGATACGCAGTATTTT.

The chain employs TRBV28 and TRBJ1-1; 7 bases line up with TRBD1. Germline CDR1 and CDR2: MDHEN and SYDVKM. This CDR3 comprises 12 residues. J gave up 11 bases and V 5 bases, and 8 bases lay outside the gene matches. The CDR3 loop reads CASSHGTEGAFF. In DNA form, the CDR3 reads TGTGCCAGCAGTCACGGGACAGAGGGGGCTTTCTTT. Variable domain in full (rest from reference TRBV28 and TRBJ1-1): DVKVTQSSRYLVKRTGEKVFLECVQDMDHENMFWYRQDPGLGLRLIYFSYDVKMKEKGDIPEGYSVSREKKERFSLILESASTNQTSMYLCASSHGTEGAFFGQGTRLTVV.

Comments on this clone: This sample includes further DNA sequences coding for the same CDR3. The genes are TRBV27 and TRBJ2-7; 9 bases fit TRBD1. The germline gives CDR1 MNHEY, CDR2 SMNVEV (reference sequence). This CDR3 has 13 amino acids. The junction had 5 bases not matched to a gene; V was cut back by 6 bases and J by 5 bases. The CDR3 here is CASRAGTGHEQYF. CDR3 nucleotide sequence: TGTGCCAGCAGGGCCGGGACAGGGCACGAGCAGTACTTC.

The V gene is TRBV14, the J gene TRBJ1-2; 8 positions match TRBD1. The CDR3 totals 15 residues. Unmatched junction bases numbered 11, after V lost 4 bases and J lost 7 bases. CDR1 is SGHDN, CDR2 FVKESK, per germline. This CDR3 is CASSLRGQGAGGYTF. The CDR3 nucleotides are TGTGCCAGCAGCCTCCGCGGACAGGGAGCTGGTGGCTACACCTTC.

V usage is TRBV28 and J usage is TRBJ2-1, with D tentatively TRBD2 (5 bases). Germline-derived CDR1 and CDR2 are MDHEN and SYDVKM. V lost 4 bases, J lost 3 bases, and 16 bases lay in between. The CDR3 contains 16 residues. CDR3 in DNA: TGTGCCAGCAGTTCCCCAGCGGAAGAGGTCTACAATGAGCAGTTCTTC. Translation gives CASSSPAEEVYNEQFF.

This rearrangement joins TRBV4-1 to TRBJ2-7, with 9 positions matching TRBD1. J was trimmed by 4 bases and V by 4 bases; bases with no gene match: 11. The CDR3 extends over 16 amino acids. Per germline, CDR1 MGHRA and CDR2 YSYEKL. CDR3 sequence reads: CASSLDAGTGIYEQYF. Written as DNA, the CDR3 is TGCGCCAGCAGCCTGGACGCCGGGACAGGGATATACGAGCAGTACTTC.

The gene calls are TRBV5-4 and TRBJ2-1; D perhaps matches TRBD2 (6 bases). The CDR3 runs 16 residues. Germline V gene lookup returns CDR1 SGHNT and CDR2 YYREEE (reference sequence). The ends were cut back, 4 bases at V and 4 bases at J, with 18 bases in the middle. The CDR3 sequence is CASSVPGGVNYNEQFF. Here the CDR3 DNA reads TGTGCCAGCAGCGTTCCCGGGGGAGTCAATTACAATGAGCAGTTCTTC.

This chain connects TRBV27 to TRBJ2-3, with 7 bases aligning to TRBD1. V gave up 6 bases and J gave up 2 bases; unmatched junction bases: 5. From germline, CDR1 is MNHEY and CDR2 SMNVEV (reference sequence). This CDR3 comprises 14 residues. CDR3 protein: CASSDRVLTDTQYF. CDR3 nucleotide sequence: TGTGCCAGCAGCGACAGGGTACTCACAGATACGCAGTATTTT.

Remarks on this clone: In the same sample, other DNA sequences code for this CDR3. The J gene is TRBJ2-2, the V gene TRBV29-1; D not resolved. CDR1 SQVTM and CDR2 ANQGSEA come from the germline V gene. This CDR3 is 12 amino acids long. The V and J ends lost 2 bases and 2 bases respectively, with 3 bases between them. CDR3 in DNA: TGCAGCGTTGAAAGAAACACCGGGGAGCTGTTTTTT. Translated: CSVERNTGELFF.

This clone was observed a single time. The DNA for the CDR3 is TGCAGTGCCCCTAACTATGGCTACACCTTC. Translation gives CSAPNYGYTF. The rearrangement uses TRBV20-1 and TRBJ1-2; the D is unclear. Germline values: CDR1 DFQATT, CDR2 SNEGSKA (reference sequence). This CDR3 contains 10 residues. Between the trimmed V and J ends, which lost 6 bases and 0 bases, there was a span of 2 bases.

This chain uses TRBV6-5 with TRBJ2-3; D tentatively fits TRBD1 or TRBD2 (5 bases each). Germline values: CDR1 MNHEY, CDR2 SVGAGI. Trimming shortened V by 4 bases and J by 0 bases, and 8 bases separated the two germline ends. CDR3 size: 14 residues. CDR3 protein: CASSWGRSTDTQYF. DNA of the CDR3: TGTGCCAGCAGTTGGGGACGGAGCACAGATACGCAGTATTTT.

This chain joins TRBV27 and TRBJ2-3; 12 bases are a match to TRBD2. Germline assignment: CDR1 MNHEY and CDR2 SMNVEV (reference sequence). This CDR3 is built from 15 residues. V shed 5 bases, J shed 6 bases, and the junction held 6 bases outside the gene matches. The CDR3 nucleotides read TGTGCCAGCAGTGTGACTAGCGGGAGTGCGGATACGCAGTATTTT. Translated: CASSVTSGSADTQYF.

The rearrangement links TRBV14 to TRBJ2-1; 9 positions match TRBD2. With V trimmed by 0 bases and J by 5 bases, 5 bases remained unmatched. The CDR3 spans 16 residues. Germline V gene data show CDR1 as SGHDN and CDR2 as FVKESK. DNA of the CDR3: TGTGCCAGCAGCCAAGATCAACTAGCGGGTAACAATGAGCAGTTCTTC. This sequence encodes CASSQDQLAGNNEQFF. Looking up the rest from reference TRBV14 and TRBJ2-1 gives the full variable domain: EAGVTQFPSHSVIEKGQTVTLRCDPISGHDNLYWYRRVMGKEIKFLLHFVKESKQDESGMPNNRFLAERTGGTYSTLKVQPAELEDSGVYFCASSQDQLAGNNEQFFGPGTRLTVL.

This CDR3 is CASSPGLARYEQYF. CDR3 sequence (DNA): TGTGCCAGCAGCCCGGGACTAGCTCGCTACGAGCAGTACTTC. The chain joins TRBV5-4 to TRBJ2-7; 9 bases match TRBD2. The CDR3 consists of 14 residues. Germline V CDR1 and CDR2: SGHNT, YYREEE (reference sequence). Trimming at V came to 4 bases and at J to 3 bases, leaving 5 bases not matched to a gene. Looking up the rest from reference TRBV5-4 and TRBJ2-7 gives the full variable domain: ETGVTQSPTHLIKTRGQQVTLRCSSQSGHNTVSWYQQALGQGPQFIFQYYREEENGRGNFPPRFSGLQFPNYSSELNVNALELDDSALYLCASSPGLARYEQYFGPGTRLTVT.

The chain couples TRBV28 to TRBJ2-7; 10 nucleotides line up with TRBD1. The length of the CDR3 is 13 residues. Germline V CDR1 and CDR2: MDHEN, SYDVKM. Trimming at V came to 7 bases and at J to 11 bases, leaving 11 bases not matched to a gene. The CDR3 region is CASTPSTGGAKYF. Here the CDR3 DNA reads TGTGCCAGCACCCCGTCGACAGGGGGCGCCAAGTACTTC.

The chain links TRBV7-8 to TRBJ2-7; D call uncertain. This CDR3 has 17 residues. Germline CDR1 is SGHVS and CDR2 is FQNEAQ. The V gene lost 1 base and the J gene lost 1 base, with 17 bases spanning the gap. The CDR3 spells CASSLVRLVERSYEQYF. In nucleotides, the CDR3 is TGTGCCAGCAGCTTAGTGCGGCTAGTCGAGAGATCCTACGAGCAGTACTTC.

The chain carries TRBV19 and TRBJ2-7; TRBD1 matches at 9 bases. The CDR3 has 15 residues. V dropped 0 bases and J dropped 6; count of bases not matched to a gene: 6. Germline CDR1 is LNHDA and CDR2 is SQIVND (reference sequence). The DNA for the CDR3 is TGTGCCAGTAGTATAGATTGGGGGACAGGGCGCGAGCAGTACTTC. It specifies CASSIDWGTGREQYF.